The text below deals with one T cell receptor (beta chain). Its antigen is as yet unknown. Germline values: CDR1 SGHDT, CDR2 YYEEEE. This CDR3 is built from 12 residues. After removal of 3 bases from V and 14 bases from J, the junction contained 7 bases not matched to a gene. CD4+ T cell isolation took place after approximately 11 days of culture. According to the study, vaccine recipients showed no prior SARS-CoV-2 infection and negative nucleocapsid antibodies. A half-medium replacement with IL-2 medium was carried out on days 3 and 7. The data were taken from a study of vaccination effects on CD4 cells after COVID-19. Points from the study as a whole: Late post-vaccination samples showed marked contraction of infection- and vaccine-induced clones.

Assay used: immunoSEQ multiplex PCR; TCRdb lists only in-frame clones, some missing. The table lists 40,000 or so clones, roughly 82% of them singletons, with less than 3.5% in the top ten. This TCR was recovered from a human donor who received a COVID-19 vaccine. The chain is built from TRBV5-6 and TRBJ1-2, with 10 bases that match TRBD1. This sample comprised CD4+ T cells from PBMCs cultured without peptide, obtained before COVID-19 vaccination. This chain's CDR3 is CASSSGTGADTF. As DNA, the CDR3 is TGTGCCAGCAGCTCGGGGACAGGGGCGGATACCTTC.